The sequence of this T cell receptor beta chain was determined in a study of control samples from healthy donors and cancer patients. Trimming cost V 5 bases and J 1 base; bases outside gene matches: 14. Looked up from germline, CDR1 is MNHEY and CDR2 is SMNVEV (reference sequence). This CDR3 contains 18 residues. TCRdb's table, derived via immunoSEQ multiplex PCR, lists solely in-frame clones and lacks some. Of fewer than 150,000 clones in the sample, about 91% were seen once. Sequencing was done on a sample of blood. The rearrangement uses TRBV27 and TRBJ2-7, with 10 bases that match TRBD1. The receptor was isolated from a young man in good health. The CDR3 region is CASSPTRYRDRGSYEQYF. The DNA for the CDR3 is TGTGCCAGCAGTCCAACCCGATACCGGGACAGGGGATCCTACGAGCAGTACTTC.